What follows is one T cell receptor beta chain and its context. This clone was recorded once. The antigen it binds to is not known. No base quality information exists; no much larger clone differs at one position. The immunoSEQ Assay, a bias-controlled multiplex PCR, was used to amplify TCRbeta CDR3 regions from genomic DNA. The original pipeline was this. Nucleated cell counts per sample were estimated from amplification of reference gene primers within the assay. To quantify the absolute abundance of each unique TCRbeta CDR3 rearrangement, sequence reads were collapsed and filtered. For each sample, productive Simpson clonality was calculated as the square root of Simpson's diversity index across productive rearrangements. Sourced from immuneACCESS, this table was stored by TCRdb with only in-frame sequences that have V and J called. A share of the clones is absent; for the studies checked, an unresolved V gene accounts for under half, and the remainder has no known explanation. For V, J and clone size, that table is used; D and trimming come from the DNA. For this sample the table gives over 200,000 clones, of which about 93% were detected only once. Around 0.85% of the sample is held by the ten biggest clonotypes.

The data originate from a study of blood T cell repertoires in COVID-19 (dated by TCRdb to 2018 to 2020). Background on the whole study: Collaborator samples came from the United States, Italy and Spain and covered acute and convalescent phases of COVID-19. Samples were obtained from the ongoing ImmuneRACE study (first 160 participants) and from 950 to 1,500 subjects provided by 6 global collaborators. Sample metadata almost always included a de-identified subject ID, COVID-19 status, age in years and sex. The prospective study material was composed of cDNA or gDNA derived from T cells, B-cell-depleted T cells, or PBMCs. The repertoires were made available in a free public database intended to serve as a resource for research on the immune response to SARS-CoV-2. HLA class I and class II types, where available, came from metadata supplied by the sample provider rather than from assay-based typing. Subjects who had been exposed to COVID-19, were actively infected with it, or had recovered from it provided the deeply sampled blood TCRbeta repertoires that made up the dataset.

What the research found in general, with its limitations: The amount of clinical and demographic metadata varied by source and participant and was provided uncurated.

One collaborating source in Seattle enrolled patients while the patients were actively infected and followed the patients over time throughout the course of disease. The collaborating institutions used their own protocols to collect whole blood in K2EDTA tubes. For TCRbeta analysis, collaborators shipped samples in one of three forms: frozen whole blood, isolated PBMCs, or DNA extracted from either of those sample types. Per the germline V gene, LGHNA is the CDR1 and YSLEER is the CDR2. Trimming costs V 0 bases and J 6 bases, and their ends lie 14 bases apart. Its CDR3 holds 15 amino acids, cysteine through phenylalanine. CDR3 DNA only is kept here, 45 bases in frame from base 1.

The chain is made from TRBV4-3 and TRBJ1-2; TRBD1 is possibly the D segment (6 matching bases). Material for sequencing was peripheral blood. This clonotype originated in a man aged 55-75 years with COVID-19, enrolled during active disease. The CDR3 amino acid sequence is: CASSQDRQVLNGYTF. The DNA sequence is as follows: TGCGCCAGCAGCCAAGACCGACAGGTGCTGAATGGCTACACCTTC.